These 11 T cell receptor beta chains came from one sample sequenced in a study of blood T cell repertoires in COVID-19. The method was immunoSEQ multiplex PCR; TCRdb's version includes in-frame clones alone and lacks a portion of them. This sample yields 150,000 or so clones, of which around 80% are seen a single time; more than 9.5% belongs to the top ten. The sample comprised PBMCs or T cells enriched from blood (not recorded which). The receptors shown here come from a man aged 45 to 65 who had recovered from COVID-19.

The V call is TRBV5-4, the J call TRBJ1-5; 7 bases line up with TRBD1. This CDR3 has 14 residues. Per the germline V gene, CDR1 is SGHNT and CDR2 is YYREEE (reference sequence). V dropped 2 bases and J dropped 3; count of bases not matched to a gene: 2. CDR3 amino acids: CASSLGTVNQPQHF. In DNA form, the CDR3 reads TGTGCCAGCAGCTTAGGGACAGTCAATCAGCCCCAGCATTTT.

There are a few counts of this clone. The chain uses TRBV7-2 and TRBJ2-2; D is perhaps TRBD2 (6 bases). The CDR3 totals 14 residues. Germline V gene sequence: CDR1 SGHTA, CDR2 FQGNSA. Trimming stripped 5 bases from V and 7 bases from J, with 14 bases between. Written as DNA, the CDR3 is TGTGCCAGCAGCCCAACGGGGGTGGGCGGGGAGCTGTTTTTT. It is translated as CASSPTGVGGELFF.

The chain recombines TRBV5-6 with TRBJ2-5; D call uncertain. Trimming shortened V by 0 bases and J by 5 bases, and 8 bases separated the two germline ends. CDR3 length: 13 amino acids. In germline, CDR1 is SGHDT, CDR2 YYEEEE. The CDR3 region has the DNA TGTGCCAGCAGCTTGGAGCCCGGGGAGACCCAGTACTTC. Amino acid sequence: CASSLEPGETQYF.

The rearrangement uses TRBV2 and TRBJ1-6; the D gene is possibly TRBD1 (5 bases). V lost 6 bases, J lost 7 bases, and 10 bases lay in between. This CDR3 spans 13 amino acids. Germline V gives CDR1 SNHLY, CDR2 FYNNEI. CDR3 bases: TGTGCCAGCAGCAGGGATACAAATTCACCCCTCCACTTT. Translating gives CASSRDTNSPLHF.

V is TRBV5-1 and J is TRBJ1-1, with 8 positions matching TRBD1. J lost 5 bases, V lost 3 bases, and 6 bases had no gene match. CDR1 SGHRS and CDR2 YFSETQ come from the germline V gene. CDR3 size: 14 residues. This CDR3 is CASSYAQGATEAFF. The CDR3 coding sequence is TGCGCCAGCAGCTATGCCCAGGGGGCAACTGAAGCTTTCTTT.

Concerning this clone itself: The DNA is omitted, as the CDR3 cannot be located on it reliably, and the CDR3 follows TCRdb's listing. The rearrangement links TRBV7-8 to TRBJ1-1; the table's TRBD1 call for D was not verified on the DNA. The CDR3 spans 16 amino acids, including both terminal residues. The germline V gene encodes CDR1 SGHVS and CDR2 FQNEAQ. The CDR3 is CASSLGVGQGSPKTFF.

Only one count was recorded for this clone. This chain links TRBV15 with TRBJ2-7; possibly TRBD1 for D (6 bases). Per the germline V gene, CDR1 is LNHNV and CDR2 is YYDKDF (reference sequence). Trimming left V 1 base short and J 7 bases short, with 11 bases between. The CDR3 runs 13 residues. The CDR3 sequence: CATSRATGNEQYF. Here the CDR3 DNA reads TGTGCCACCAGCAGAGCTACAGGGAATGAGCAGTACTTC.

J is TRBJ1-1 and V is TRBV6-2 or TRBV6-3, with D unclear. The CDR3 length is 13 residues. Trimming removed 4 bases at V and 1 base at J, with 7 bases between. Germline V gene lookup returns CDR1 MNHEY and CDR2 SVGEGT. The CDR3 nucleotides are TGTGCCAGCAGTTCGGTTCGGAACACTGAAGCTTTCTTT. It encodes CASSSVRNTEAFF.

The chain recombines TRBV9 with TRBJ2-7, with D perhaps matching TRBD1 (6 bases). CDR1 and CDR2 from the germline V gene are SGDLS and YYNGEE. Trimming took off 1 base at V and 7 bases at J, with 12 bases between the two ends. CDR3 length equals 13 residues. CDR3 loop: CASSVSDRSEQYF. In nucleotides, the CDR3 is TGTGCCAGCAGCGTATCGGACAGATCGGAGCAGTACTTC.

V gene TRBV28 combines with J gene TRBJ2-3; D is perhaps TRBD2 (6 bases). Germline V gene lookup returns CDR1 MDHEN and CDR2 SYDVKM. The CDR3 extends over 13 amino acids. V lost 6 bases and J 4 bases, leaving 11 bases between the germline ends. The CDR3 spells CASSLGLSDTQYF. The CDR3 bases are TGTGCCAGCAGCCTAGGACTATCAGATACGCAGTATTTT.

The gene calls are TRBV6-6 and TRBJ2-7; TRBD1 agrees at 7 bases. CDR3 length: 13 residues. The germline V gene has CDR1 MNHNY and CDR2 SVGAGI (reference sequence). V shed 8 bases and J 3 bases; nucleotides not matched to a gene: 7. The CDR3 protein is CASGPRDSYEQYF. CDR3 coding DNA: TGTGCCAGCGGACCCCGGGACAGCTACGAGCAGTACTTC.